This T cell receptor (beta chain) appears in the sequencing data of a study of blood T cell repertoires in COVID-19. Overall study: Acute-phase and convalescent COVID-19 samples originated in the United States, Italy and Spain. From T cells, B-cell-depleted T cells, or PBMCs came the material, which was cDNA or gDNA.

Using immunoSEQ multiplex PCR, the repertoire was profiled, and TCRdb retains in-frame clones only, with some absent. This table has under 65,000 clones, roughly four fifths appearing once. The V end lost 4 bases, the J end lost 7 bases, and 20 bases lay between the germline ends. The CDR3 totals 16 residues. The germline V gene has CDR1 LNHDA and CDR2 SQIVND (reference sequence). The clonotype comes from a woman between 55 and 75 years old with acute or convalescent COVID-19. The chain carries TRBV19 and TRBJ2-1; D perhaps matches TRBD2 (5 bases). The sample taken for sequencing was peripheral blood. In DNA form, the CDR3 reads TGTGCCAGTAGTACCCGGGCGGCGGGTATCAAAAATGAGCAGTTCTTC. It translates to CASSTRAAGIKNEQFF.